The 5 T cell receptor beta chains reported below all come from one sample, sequenced in a study of early T cells in non-severe SARS-CoV-2 infection. TCRdb reprocessed the 5' RACE reads with MiXCR, giving one entry per CDR3 protein. This sample has about 40,000 distinct CDR3 sequences, with less than 30% found just once. The source was whole blood, collected at baseline. These receptors all come from an adult who was a healthcare worker with PCR-confirmed SARS-CoV-2 infection or an uninfected control (not recorded which).

This sequence joins TRBV20-1 and TRBJ2-7; possible D gene TRBD1, 6 bases. V was shortened by 3 bases and J by 0 bases, with 12 bases between the two germline ends. The CDR3 consists of 14 residues. Germline lookup yields CDR1 DFQATT and CDR2 SNEGSKA (reference sequence). The CDR3: CSARAEQGSYEQYF. The CDR3 DNA reads TGCAGTGCTAGGGCCGAACAGGGCTCCTACGAGCAGTACTTC.

The chain's CDR3 is CASSSRTGMNTEAFF. The CDR3 nucleotides are TGTGCCAGCAGCTCCAGGACTGGGATGAACACTGAAGCTTTCTTT. This chain links TRBV7-2 with TRBJ1-1; D not certain. This CDR3 contains 15 residues. V was clipped by 4 bases and J by 0 bases, with 12 bases between them. CDR1 is SGHTA and CDR2 is FQGNSA in the germline V gene.

The chain recombines TRBV19 with TRBJ2-7, with TRBD2 as a possible D gene (7 bases). V was pared by 6 bases and J by 2 bases, with 17 bases between. Germline V gives CDR1 LNHDA, CDR2 SQIVND (reference sequence). This CDR3 has 15 residues. In DNA form, the CDR3 reads TGTGCCAGTAGCCAGCAAGGGGGGGCCGCCTACGAGCAGTACTTC. It codes for CASSQQGGAAYEQYF.

V is TRBV5-4 and J is TRBJ2-3; D is uncertain. V dropped 4 bases and J dropped 2 bases, with 14 bases sitting between them. Germline values: CDR1 SGHNT, CDR2 YYREEE (reference sequence). CDR3 length: 15 amino acids. For the CDR3, the DNA is TGTGCCAGCAGCCCACCGGGCAGATTCACAGATACGCAGTATTTT. Its translation is CASSPPGRFTDTQYF.

The chain uses TRBV20-1 and TRBJ1-2, with 7 bases lining up with TRBD1. The ends lost 2 bases at V and 6 bases at J; junction bases unmatched: 6. The CDR3 loop spans 13 amino acids. The germline V gene has CDR1 DFQATT and CDR2 SNEGSKA (reference sequence). The CDR3 DNA reads as TGCAGTGCTAGAACTGGGACAGCCAATGGCTACACCTTC. Its translation is CSARTGTANGYTF.